Sequencing of this T cell receptor beta chain was carried out in a study of T cells in Graves' hyperthyroidism and ophthalmopathy. Overall study results and limits: Most thyroid clonotypes expanded above 0.001 were also detected in blood.

Trimming took 1 base from V and 2 from J, leaving 11 bases between them. This CDR3 comprises 15 residues. From germline, CDR1 is WSHSY and CDR2 SAAADI. For this clonotype: Its specificity is not known.

The TCR beta CDR3 regions underwent amplification using RNA transcripts as the source. A first-round RT-PCR of the TCR CDR3 used the HTBI primer set. Using its own MiXCR run on the multiplex PCR reads, TCRdb lists one record per CDR3 protein. The data show about 290,000 distinct CDR3 sequences, 15% seen once. Blood was obtained at the first hyperthyroidism diagnosis, which preceded any ophthalmopathy symptoms. The origin of this receptor is a woman in her forties or fifties with Graves' hyperthyroidism that later progressed to Graves' ophthalmopathy. The V and J genes are TRBV10-2 and TRBJ2-5; no clear D. Sample: blood. This CDR3 is CASSELDHQQETQYF. The CDR3 coding sequence is TGCGCCAGCAGTGAGTTGGACCACCAACAAGAGACCCAGTACTTC.